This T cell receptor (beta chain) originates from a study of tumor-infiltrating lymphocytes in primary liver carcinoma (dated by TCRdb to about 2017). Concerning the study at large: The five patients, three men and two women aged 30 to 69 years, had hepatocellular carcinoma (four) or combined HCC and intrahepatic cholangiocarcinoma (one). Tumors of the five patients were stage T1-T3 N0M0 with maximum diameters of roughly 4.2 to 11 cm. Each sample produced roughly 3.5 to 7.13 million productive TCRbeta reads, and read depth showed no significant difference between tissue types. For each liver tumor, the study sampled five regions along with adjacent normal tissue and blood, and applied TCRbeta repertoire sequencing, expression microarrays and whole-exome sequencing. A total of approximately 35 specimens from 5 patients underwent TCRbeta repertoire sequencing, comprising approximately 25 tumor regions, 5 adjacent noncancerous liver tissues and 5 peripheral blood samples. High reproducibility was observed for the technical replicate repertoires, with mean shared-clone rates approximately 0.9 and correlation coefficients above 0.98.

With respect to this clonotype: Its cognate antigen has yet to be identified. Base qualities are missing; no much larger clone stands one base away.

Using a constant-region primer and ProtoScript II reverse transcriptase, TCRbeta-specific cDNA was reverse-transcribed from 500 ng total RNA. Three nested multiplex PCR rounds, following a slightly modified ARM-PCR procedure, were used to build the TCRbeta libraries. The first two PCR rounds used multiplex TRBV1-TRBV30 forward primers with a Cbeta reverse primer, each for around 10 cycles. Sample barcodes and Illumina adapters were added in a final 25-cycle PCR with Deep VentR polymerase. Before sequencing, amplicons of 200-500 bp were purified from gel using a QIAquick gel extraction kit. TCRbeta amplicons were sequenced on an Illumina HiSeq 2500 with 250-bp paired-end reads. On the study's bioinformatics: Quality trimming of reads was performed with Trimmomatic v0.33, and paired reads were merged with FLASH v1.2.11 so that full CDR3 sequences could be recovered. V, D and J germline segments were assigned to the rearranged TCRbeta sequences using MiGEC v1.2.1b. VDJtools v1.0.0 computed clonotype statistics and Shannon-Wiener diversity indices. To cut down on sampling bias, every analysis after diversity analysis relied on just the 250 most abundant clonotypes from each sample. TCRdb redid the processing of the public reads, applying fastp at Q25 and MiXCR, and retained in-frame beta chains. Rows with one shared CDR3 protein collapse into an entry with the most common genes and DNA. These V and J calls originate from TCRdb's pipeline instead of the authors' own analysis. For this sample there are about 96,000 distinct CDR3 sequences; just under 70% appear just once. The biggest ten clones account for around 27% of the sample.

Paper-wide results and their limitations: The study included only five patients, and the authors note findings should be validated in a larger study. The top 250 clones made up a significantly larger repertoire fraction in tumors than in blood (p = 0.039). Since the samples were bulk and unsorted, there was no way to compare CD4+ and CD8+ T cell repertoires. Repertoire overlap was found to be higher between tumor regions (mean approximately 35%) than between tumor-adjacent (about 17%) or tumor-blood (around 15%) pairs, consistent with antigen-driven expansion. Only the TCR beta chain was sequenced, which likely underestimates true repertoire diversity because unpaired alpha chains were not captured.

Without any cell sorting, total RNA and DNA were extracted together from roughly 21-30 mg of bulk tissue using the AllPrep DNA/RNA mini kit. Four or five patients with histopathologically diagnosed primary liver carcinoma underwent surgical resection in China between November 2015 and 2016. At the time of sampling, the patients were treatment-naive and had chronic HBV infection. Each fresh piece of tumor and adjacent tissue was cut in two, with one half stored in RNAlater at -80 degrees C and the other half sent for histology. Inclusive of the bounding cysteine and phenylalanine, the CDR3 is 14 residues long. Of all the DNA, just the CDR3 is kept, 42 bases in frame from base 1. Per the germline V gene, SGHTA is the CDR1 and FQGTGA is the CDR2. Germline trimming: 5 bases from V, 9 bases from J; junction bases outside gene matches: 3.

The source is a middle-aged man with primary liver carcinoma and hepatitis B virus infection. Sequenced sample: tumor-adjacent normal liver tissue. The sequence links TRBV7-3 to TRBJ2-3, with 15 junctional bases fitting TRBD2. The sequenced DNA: TGTGCCAGCAGCCCCGGGACTAGCGGGGGGACGCAGTATTTT. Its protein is CASSPGTSGGTQYF.